The present T cell receptor beta chain was sequenced within a study of T-cell reconstitution after alpha-beta-depleted transplantation in children. Using unique molecular identifiers, the investigators prepared the TCRbeta library. TCRdb processed the PCR reads anew with MiXCR; each CDR3 protein has one entry. The table records fewer than 550,000 distinct CDR3 sequences, 10% to 12% of them present only once. Trimming took 6 bases from V and 4 from J; bases not matched to a gene: 9. Germline CDR1 is SGHTA and CDR2 is FQGTGA. The CDR3 runs 18 residues. Whole-study results and caveats: The authors attributed T-cell counts and diversity one year after transplant mostly to newly produced T cells. The study reportedly traced alpha-beta T cells about two months after transplant to several hundred expanded graft clones.

A note on this clonotype: Its specificity is unknown.

The sequence came from a female patient aged 2-10 years who had a stem cell transplant for aplastic anemia, so the T cells may come from the graft donor. The input for sequencing was PBMCs, mostly from graft donor cells, taken 180 days after TCRalphabeta/CD19-depleted stem cell transplant. The chain employs TRBV7-3 and TRBJ2-2; 15 bases agree with TRBD2. CDR3 nucleotide sequence: TGTGCCAGCAGACCCGGACTAGCGGGGGGGCCGGGCACCGGGGAGCTGTTTTTT. Translation: CASRPGLAGGPGTGELFF. The variable domain in full, completed from reference TRBV7-3 and TRBJ2-2, reads GAGVSQTPSNKVTEKGKYVELRCDPISGHTALYWYRQSLGQGPEFLIYFQGTGAADDSGLPNDRFFAVRPEGSVSTLKIQRTERGDSAVYLCASRPGLAGGPGTGELFFGEGSRLTVL.